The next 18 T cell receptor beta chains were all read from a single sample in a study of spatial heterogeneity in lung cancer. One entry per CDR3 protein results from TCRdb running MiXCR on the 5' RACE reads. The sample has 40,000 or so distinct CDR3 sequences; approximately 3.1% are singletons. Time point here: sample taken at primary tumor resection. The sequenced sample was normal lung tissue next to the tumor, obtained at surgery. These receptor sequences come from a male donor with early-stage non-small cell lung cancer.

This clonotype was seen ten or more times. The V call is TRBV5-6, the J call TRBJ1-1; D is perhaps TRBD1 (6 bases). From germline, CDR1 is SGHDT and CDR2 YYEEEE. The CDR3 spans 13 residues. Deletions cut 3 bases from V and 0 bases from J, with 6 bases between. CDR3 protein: CASSWDMNTEAFF. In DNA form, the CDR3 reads TGTGCCAGCAGCTGGGACATGAACACTGAAGCTTTCTTT.

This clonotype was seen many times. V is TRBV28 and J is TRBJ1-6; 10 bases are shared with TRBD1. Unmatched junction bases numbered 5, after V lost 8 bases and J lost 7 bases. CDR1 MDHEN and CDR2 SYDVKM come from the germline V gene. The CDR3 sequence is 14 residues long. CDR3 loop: CASSPGQGNSPLHF. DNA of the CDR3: TGTGCCAGCTCTCCGGGACAGGGGAATTCACCCCTCCACTTT.

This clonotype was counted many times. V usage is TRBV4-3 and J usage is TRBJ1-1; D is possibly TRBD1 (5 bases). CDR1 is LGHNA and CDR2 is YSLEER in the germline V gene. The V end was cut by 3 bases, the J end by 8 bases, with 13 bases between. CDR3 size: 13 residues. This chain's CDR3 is CASSHAGQNEAFF. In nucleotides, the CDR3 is TGCGCCAGCAGCCACGCAGGGCAGAACGAAGCTTTCTTT.

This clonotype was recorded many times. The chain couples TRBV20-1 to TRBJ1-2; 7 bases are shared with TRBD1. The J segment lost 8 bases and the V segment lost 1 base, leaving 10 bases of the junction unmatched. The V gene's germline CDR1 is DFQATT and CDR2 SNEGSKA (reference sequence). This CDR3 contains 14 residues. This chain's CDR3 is CSARGTTGTDGYTF. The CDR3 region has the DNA TGCAGTGCTAGAGGTACGACAGGGACTGACGGCTACACCTTC.

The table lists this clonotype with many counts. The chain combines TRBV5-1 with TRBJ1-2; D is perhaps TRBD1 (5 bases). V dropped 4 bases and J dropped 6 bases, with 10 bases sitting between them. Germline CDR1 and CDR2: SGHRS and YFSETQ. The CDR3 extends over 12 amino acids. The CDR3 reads CASSLTDNGYTF. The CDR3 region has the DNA TGCGCCAGCAGCCTGACAGACAATGGCTACACCTTC. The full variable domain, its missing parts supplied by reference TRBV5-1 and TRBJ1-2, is KAGVTQTPRYLIKTRGQQVTLSCSPISGHRSVSWYQQTPGQGLQFLFEYFSETQRNKGNFPGRFSGRQFSNSRSEMNVSTLELGDSALYLCASSLTDNGYTFGSGTRLTVV.

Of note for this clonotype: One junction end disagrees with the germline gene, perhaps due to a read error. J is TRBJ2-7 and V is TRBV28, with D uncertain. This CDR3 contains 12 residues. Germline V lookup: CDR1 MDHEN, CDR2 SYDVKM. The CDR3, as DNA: TGTGCCAGCAATGTTTTAGGTGGGGTTTTCACCTTC. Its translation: CASNVLGGVFTF.

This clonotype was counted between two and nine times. CDR3 residues: CASSPSGSYNEQFF. The CDR3 region has the DNA TGTGCCAGCAGTCCTAGCGGCTCCTACAATGAGCAGTTCTTC. This chain uses TRBV11-2 with TRBJ2-1; 7 nucleotides line up with TRBD2. V trimming: 6 bases; J trimming: 0 bases; junction bases outside the gene matches: 2. Germline CDR1 and CDR2: SGHAT and FQNNGV. This CDR3 contains 14 residues.

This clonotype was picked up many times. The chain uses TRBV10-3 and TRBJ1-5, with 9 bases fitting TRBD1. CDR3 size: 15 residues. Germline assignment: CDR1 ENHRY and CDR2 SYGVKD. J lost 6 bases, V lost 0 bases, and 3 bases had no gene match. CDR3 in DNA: TGTGCCATCAGTGAGTCGGGACAGGGATCTCAGCCCCAGCATTTT. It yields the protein CAISESGQGSQPQHF.

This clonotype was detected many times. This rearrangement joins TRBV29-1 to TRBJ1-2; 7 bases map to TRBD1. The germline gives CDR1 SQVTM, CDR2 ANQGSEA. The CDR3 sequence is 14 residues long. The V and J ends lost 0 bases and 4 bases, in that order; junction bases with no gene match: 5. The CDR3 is CSVEELDRSYGYTF. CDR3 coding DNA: TGCAGCGTTGAAGAACTGGACAGGTCCTATGGCTACACCTTC.

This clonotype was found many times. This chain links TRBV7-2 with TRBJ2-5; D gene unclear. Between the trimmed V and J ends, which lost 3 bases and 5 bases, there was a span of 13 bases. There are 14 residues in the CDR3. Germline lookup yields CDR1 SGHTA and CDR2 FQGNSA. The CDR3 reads CASSFQSSRETQYF. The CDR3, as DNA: TGTGCCAGCAGCTTCCAGTCGAGCCGGGAGACCCAGTACTTC. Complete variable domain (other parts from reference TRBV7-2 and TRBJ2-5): GAGVSQSPSNKVTEKGKDVELRCDPISGHTALYWYRQSLGQGLEFLIYFQGNSAPDKSGLPSDRFSAERTGGSVSTLTIQRTQQEDSAVYLCASSFQSSRETQYFGPGTRLLVL.

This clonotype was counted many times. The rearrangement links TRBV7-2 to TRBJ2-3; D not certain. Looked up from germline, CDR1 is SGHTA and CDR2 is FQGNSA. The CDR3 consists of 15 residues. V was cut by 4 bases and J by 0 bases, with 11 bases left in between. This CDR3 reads CASSSRHASTDTQYF. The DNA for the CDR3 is TGTGCCAGCAGCTCGAGACACGCTAGCACAGATACGCAGTATTTT.

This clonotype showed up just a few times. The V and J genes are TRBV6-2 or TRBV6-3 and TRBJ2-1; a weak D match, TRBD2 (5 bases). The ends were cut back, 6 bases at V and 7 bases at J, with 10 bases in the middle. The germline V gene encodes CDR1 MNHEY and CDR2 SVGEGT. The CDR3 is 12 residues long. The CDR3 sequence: CASRRTGNEQFF. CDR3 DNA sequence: TGTGCCAGCAGGAGGACTGGAAATGAGCAGTTCTTC.

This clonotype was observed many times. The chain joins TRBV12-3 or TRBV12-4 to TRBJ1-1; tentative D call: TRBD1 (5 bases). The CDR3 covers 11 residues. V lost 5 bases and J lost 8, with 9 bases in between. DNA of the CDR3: TGTGCCAGCAGTGAGAGGGGAGAAGCTTTCTTT. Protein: CASSERGEAFF.

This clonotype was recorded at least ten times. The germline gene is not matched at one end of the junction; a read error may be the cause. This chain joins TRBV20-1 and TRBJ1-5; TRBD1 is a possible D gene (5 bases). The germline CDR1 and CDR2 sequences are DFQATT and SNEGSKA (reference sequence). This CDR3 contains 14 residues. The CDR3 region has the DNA TGCAGTGCGAGAGTCGGGACTTTCAATCAGCCCCAGCATTTT. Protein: CSARVGTFNQPQHF.

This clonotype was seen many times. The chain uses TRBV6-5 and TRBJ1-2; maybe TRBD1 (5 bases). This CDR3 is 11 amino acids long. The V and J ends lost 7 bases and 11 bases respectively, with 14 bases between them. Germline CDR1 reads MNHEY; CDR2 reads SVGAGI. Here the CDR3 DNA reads TGTGCCAGCACGGACACCATGTCTTACACCTTC. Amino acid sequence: CASTDTMSYTF.

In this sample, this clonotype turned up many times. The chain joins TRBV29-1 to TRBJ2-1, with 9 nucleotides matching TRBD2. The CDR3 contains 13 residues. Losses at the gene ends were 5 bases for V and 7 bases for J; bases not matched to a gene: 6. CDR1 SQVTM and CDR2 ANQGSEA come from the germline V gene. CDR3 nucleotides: TGCAGCGTTCGGGCTAGCGGGAATAATGAGCAGTTCTTC. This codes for CSVRASGNNEQFF.

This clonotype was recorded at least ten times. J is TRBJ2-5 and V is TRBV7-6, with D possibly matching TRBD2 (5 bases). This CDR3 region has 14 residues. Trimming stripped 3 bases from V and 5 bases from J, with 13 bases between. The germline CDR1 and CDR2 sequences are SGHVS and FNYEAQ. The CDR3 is CASSFSGLEETQYF. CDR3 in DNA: TGTGCCAGCAGCTTTTCGGGGTTGGAGGAGACCCAGTACTTC.

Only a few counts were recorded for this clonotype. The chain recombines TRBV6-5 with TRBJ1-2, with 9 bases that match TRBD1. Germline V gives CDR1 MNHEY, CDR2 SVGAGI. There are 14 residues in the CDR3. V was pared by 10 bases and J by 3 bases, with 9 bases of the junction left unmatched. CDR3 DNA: TGTGCCACCTCGGACAGGGGAAGATACTATGGCTACACCTTC. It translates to CATSDRGRYYGYTF.